The following is a T cell receptor beta chain sequence with its context. Treatment described: oral pan-JAK inhibitor, 5-10 mg twice daily. The record originates from a study of CD8+ T cells in alopecia areata. Sequencing templates came from extracted RNA that was reverse transcribed into cDNA. Data came from immunoSEQ multiplex PCR; TCRdb stores just in-frame clones and leaves some out. This table has hundreds of thousands of clones, under 40% appearing once. The CDR3 extends over 14 amino acids. CDR1 and CDR2 (germline): WSHSY, SAAADI. Trimming removed 3 bases from V and 6 bases from J; junction bases left unmatched: 4.

The sample in question was CD4+ T cells sorted from blood, obtained at week 34, from a patient treated with tofacitinib. The V call is TRBV10-2, the J call TRBJ1-5; 8 bases line up with TRBD1. The TCR originated in a human donor with alopecia areata. The DNA of the CDR3 is TGCGCCAGCAGTGACTCGGGACAGGCTCAGCCCCAGCATTTT. It specifies CASSDSGQAQPQHF.